Given below is one T cell receptor (beta chain) in context. The antigen remains unidentified. V was cut by 2 bases and J by 0 bases, with 11 bases left in between. Germline V gene data show CDR1 as SGHVS and CDR2 as FNYEAQ. CDR3 size: 15 residues. TCRdb independently ran MiXCR on the reads; one entry per CDR3 protein. The sample lists around 430,000 distinct CDR3 sequences, roughly 42% occurring once. The data belong to a study of T cell repertoires in cytomegalovirus infection. Background on the study: Researchers turned to recently identified HLA-C-restricted CMV epitopes as well as well-studied HLA-B-restricted ones. Matching HLA type and CMV infection were both indicated by public TCR beta signatures. Study conclusions and caveats: The response measured ex vivo was dominated by TCR beta clonotypes (HLA-C-restricted and CMV-specific). CMV carriers having the relevant HLA were flagged by cumulative public TCR beta family frequency.

The genes are TRBV7-6 and TRBJ2-7; D gene ambiguous. The source of this sequence is a human donor in good health (CMV status not recorded). Some clones in this sample may be carry-over from other donors' samples. Sequenced here: cultured PBMCs, sampled from culture after CMV antigen stimulation. This CDR3 is CASSLSGSYSYEQYF. The CDR3 DNA is TGTGCCAGCAGCTTATCTGGGTCCTACTCCTACGAGCAGTACTTC.